The clone carrying this T cell receptor (beta chain) was observed a handful of times. This sample was taken from a study of T cells of healthy individuals. TCRdb itself ran the 5' RACE reads through MiXCR, one entry per CDR3 protein. The table lists 90,000 to 100,000 distinct CDR3 sequences, approximately 15% of them singletons. CDR1 and CDR2 (germline): SQVTM, ANQGSEA. This CDR3 has 15 residues. Losses at the gene ends were 6 bases for V and 4 bases for J; bases not matched to a gene: 11. The chain links TRBV29-1 to TRBJ1-4, with 7 nucleotides matching TRBD1. The source is a human donor in good health. The CDR3 protein is CSVRGQAPYNEKLFF. CDR3 coding DNA: TGCAGCGTACGCGGACAGGCCCCCTATAATGAAAAACTGTTTTTT.